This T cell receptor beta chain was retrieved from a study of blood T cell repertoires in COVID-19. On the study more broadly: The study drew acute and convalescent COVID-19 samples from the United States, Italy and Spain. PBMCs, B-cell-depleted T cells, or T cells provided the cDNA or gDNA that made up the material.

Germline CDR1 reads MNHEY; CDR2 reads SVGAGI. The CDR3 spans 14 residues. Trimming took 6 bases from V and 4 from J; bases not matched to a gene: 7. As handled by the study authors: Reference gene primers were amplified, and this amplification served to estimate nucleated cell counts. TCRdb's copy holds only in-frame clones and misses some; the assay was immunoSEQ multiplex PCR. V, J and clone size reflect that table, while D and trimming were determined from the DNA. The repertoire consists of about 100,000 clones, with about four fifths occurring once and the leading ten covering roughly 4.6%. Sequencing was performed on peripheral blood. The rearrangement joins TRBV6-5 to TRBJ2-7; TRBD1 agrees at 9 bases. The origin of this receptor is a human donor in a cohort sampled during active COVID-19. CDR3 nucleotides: TGTGCCAGCAGATCCGGGACAGGGTCATACGAGCAGTACGTC. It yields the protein CASRSGTGSYEQYV.